The present T cell receptor beta chain was sequenced within a study of graft-versus-host responses after intestinal transplantation. Study context: The transplants performed in recipients were multivisceral, liver-intestinal, or isolated intestinal. Every one of the recipients received anti-thymocyte globulin induction and afterwards took tacrolimus and steroids for three to four years. Study-level points and caveats: Across patients carrying graft-donor T cell macrochimerism, allografts held high graft-versus-host to host-versus-graft clonal ratios. GvH clone levels peaked in circulation, and this peak was associated with early post-transplant HvG declines.

The CDR3 is 14 amino acids. Germline V gene data show CDR1 as LNHDA and CDR2 as SQIVND (reference sequence). V trimming: 7 bases; J trimming: 5 bases; junction bases outside the gene matches: 6. A word on this clone: What it binds is not known.

Sequenced by immunoSEQ multiplex PCR; TCRdb stores in-frame clones only, minus some. The sample lists about 15,000 clones; more than 70% were seen once. The chain couples TRBV19 to TRBJ2-2, with 8 bases lining up with TRBD2. The sequence derives from a human patient who received an intestinal transplant, so some T cells may come from the graft donor. This sample comprised bone marrow, obtained around 120 days after intestinal transplantation. CDR3 residues: CASKLAVPTGELFF. DNA for the CDR3: TGTGCCAGTAAACTAGCGGTACCGACCGGGGAGCTGTTTTTT.